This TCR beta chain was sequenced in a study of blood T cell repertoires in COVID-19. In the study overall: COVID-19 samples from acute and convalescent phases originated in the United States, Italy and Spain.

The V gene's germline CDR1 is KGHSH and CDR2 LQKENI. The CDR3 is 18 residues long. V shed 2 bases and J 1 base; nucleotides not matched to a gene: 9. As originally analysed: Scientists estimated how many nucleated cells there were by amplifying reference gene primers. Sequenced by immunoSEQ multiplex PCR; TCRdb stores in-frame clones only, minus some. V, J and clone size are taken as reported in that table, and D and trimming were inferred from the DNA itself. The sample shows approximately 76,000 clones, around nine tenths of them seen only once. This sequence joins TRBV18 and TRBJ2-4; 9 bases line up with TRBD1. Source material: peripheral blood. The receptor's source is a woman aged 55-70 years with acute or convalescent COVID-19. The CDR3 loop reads CASSPGGDRAVAKNIQYF. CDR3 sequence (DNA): TGTGCCAGCTCACCAGGAGGGGACAGGGCGGTTGCCAAAAACATTCAGTACTTC.